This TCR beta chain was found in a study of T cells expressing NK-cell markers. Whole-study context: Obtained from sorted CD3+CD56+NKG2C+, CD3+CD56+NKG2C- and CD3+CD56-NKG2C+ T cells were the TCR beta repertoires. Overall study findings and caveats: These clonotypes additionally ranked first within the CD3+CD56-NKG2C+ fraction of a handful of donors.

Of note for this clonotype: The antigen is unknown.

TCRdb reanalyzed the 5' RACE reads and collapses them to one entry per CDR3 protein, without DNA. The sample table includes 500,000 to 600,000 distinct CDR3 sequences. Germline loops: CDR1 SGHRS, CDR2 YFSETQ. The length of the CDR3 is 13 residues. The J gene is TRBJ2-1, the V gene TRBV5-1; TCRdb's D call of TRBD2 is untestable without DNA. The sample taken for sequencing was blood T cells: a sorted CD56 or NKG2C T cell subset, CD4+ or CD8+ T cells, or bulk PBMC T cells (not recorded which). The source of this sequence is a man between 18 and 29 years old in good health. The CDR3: CASRPTSAWEQFF.